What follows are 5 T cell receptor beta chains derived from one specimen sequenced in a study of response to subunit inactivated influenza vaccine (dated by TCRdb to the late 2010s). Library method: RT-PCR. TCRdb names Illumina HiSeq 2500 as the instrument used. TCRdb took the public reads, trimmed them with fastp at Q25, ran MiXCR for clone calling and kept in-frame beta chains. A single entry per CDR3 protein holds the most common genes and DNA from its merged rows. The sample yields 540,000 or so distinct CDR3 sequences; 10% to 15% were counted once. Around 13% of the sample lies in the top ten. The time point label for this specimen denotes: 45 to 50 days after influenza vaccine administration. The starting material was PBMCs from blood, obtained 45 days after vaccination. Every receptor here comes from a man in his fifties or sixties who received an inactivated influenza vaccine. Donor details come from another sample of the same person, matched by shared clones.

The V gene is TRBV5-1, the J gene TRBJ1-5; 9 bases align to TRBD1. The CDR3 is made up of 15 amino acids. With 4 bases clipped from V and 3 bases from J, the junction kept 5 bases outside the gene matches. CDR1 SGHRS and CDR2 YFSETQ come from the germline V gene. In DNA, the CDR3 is TGCGCCAGCAGCGAGACAGGGGGGTTCAATCAGCCCCAGCATTTT. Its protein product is CASSETGGFNQPQHF. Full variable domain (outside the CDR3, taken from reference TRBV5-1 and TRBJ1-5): KAGVTQTPRYLIKTRGQQVTLSCSPISGHRSVSWYQQTPGQGLQFLFEYFSETQRNKGNFPGRFSGRQFSNSRSEMNVSTLELGDSALYLCASSETGGFNQPQHFGDGTRLSIL.

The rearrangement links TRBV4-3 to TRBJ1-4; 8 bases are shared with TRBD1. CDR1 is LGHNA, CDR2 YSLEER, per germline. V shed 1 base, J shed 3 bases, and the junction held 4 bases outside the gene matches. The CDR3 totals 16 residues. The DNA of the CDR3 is TGCGCCAGCAGCCAAGCCCCACAGGGGGCTAATGAAAAACTGTTTTTT. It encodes CASSQAPQGANEKLFF.

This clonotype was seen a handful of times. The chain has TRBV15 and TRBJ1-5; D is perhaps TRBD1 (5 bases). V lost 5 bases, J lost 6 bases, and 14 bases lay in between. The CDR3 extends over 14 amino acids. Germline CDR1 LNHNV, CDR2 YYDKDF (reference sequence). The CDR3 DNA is TGTGCCACCAGCGATGCTGCAGGGACTCAGCCCCAGCATTTT. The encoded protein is CATSDAAGTQPQHF.

Here the CDR3 DNA reads TGTGCCAGCAGGGGTATTTTGGCCTACGAGCAGTACTTC. This translates into CASRGILAYEQYF. V gene TRBV7-8 combines with J gene TRBJ2-7; D remains ambiguous. The ends were cut back, 6 bases at V and 2 bases at J, with 11 bases in the middle. In germline, CDR1 is SGHVS, CDR2 FQNEAQ. This CDR3 comprises 13 residues. Full variable domain (outside the CDR3, taken from reference TRBV7-8 and TRBJ2-7): GAGVSQSPRYKVAKRGQDVALRCDPISGHVSLFWYQQALGQGPEFLTYFQNEAQLDKSGLPSDRFFAERPEGSVSTLKIQRTQQEDSAVYLCASRGILAYEQYFGPGTRLTVT.

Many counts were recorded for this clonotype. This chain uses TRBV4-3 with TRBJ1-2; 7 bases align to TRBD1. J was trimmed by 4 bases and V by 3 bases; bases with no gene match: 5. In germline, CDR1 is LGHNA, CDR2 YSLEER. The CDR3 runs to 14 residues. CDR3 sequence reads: CASSQETGAYGYTF. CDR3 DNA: TGCGCCAGCAGCCAGGAAACAGGGGCCTATGGCTACACCTTC.